This T cell receptor beta chain was identified in a study of shared clonotypes between healthy human individuals. Study outcomes and limitations: In contrast to clonotypes shared by all four donors, non-shared clonotypes had lower generation probabilities.

To note about this clone: Antigen: not known.

Germline values: CDR1 SGHNT, CDR2 YENEEA. The CDR3 covers 13 residues. The V end lost 5 bases, the J end lost 2 bases, and 9 bases lay between the germline ends. This table comes from immunoSEQ multiplex PCR, and its TCRdb copy is limited to in-frame clones, with some not included. Here the sample spans around 600,000 clones, about 96% being singletons. The sequence was collected from a woman in her thirties in good health. Sequencing was done on a sample of naive CD4+ T cells sorted from blood. The subset denotes: CD45RA+ positively selected. The rearrangement joins TRBV11-3 to TRBJ2-5; D is perhaps TRBD1 (5 bases). The chain's CDR3 is CASSLGVQETQYF. The CDR3, as DNA: TGTGCCAGCAGCCTAGGGGTGCAAGAGACCCAGTACTTC.